These 17 T cell receptor beta chains originate from one sample sequenced in a study of T cell responses to AZD1222 COVID-19 vaccine. Clones were sequenced by immunoSEQ multiplex PCR, and TCRdb holds only the in-frame ones, with some missing. The table lists over 85,000 clones, roughly 90% of them singletons. Sequenced material: peripheral blood, taken on day 0 of AZD1222 vaccination. These receptors came from an adult in good health.

The chain recombines TRBV2 with TRBJ2-7, with 7 bases matching TRBD1. The junction had 9 bases not matched to a gene; V was cut back by 8 bases and J by 5 bases. Germline CDR1 reads SNHLY; CDR2 reads FYNNEI. The CDR3 loop spans 13 amino acids. This CDR3 is CASGPDRDHEQYF. The CDR3, as DNA: TGTGCCAGCGGACCCGACAGGGACCACGAGCAGTACTTC.

This CDR3 reads CATSRAVTEEAFF. CDR3 DNA: TGTGCCACCAGCAGAGCGGTGACAGAAGAAGCTTTCTTT. This chain links TRBV15 with TRBJ1-1; tentatively, D is TRBD1 (5 bases). The CDR3 is 13 amino acids. V gave up 1 base and J gave up 8 bases, with 11 bases separating them. Germline V gives CDR1 LNHNV, CDR2 YYDKDF (reference sequence).

J is TRBJ2-2 and V is TRBV5-1, with D maybe TRBD1 (5 bases). V lost 4 bases and J 6 bases, leaving 25 bases between the germline ends. The V gene's germline CDR1 is SGHRS and CDR2 YFSETQ. This CDR3 has 18 amino acids. The CDR3 loop is CASSPTSFNSGSAGELFF. In nucleotides, the CDR3 is TGCGCCAGCAGCCCAACCTCCTTTAATTCAGGGTCGGCCGGGGAGCTGTTTTTT.

The gene calls are TRBV5-1 and TRBJ2-3; 10 bases are a match to TRBD1. This CDR3 is 15 amino acids long. V dropped 2 bases and J dropped 3; count of bases not matched to a gene: 3. The germline V gene encodes CDR1 SGHRS and CDR2 YFSETQ. The CDR3 region has the DNA TGCGCCAGCAGCTTAGGACAGGGGGAAACAGATACGCAGTATTTT. Amino acid sequence: CASSLGQGETDTQYF.

The V and J genes are TRBV7-8 and TRBJ1-2, with D hard to call. Germline lookup yields CDR1 SGHVS and CDR2 FQNEAQ. V was shortened by 1 base and J by 2 bases, with 8 bases between the two germline ends. The CDR3 is 14 amino acids. The CDR3 DNA follows: TGTGCCAGCAGCTTAGGGTTCAGGAACTATGGCTACACCTTC. Translating gives CASSLGFRNYGYTF.

The gene calls are TRBV11-3 and TRBJ2-7; the D gene could be TRBD1 or TRBD2 (7 bases each). From germline, CDR1 is SGHNT and CDR2 YENEEA. V lost 8 bases and J lost 7, with 15 bases in between. CDR3 length: 12 amino acids. The CDR3 nucleotides read TGTGCCAGCTCCGACAGGGACTATGAGCAGTACTTC. Its translation: CASSDRDYEQYF.

This chain uses TRBV7-2 with TRBJ2-7; TRBD2 is a possible D gene (6 bases). The CDR3 has 12 amino acids. V lost 5 bases to trimming and J lost 8 bases, with 13 bases between them. The germline V gene encodes CDR1 SGHTA and CDR2 FQGNSA. CDR3 protein: CASSPGLPKQYF. The CDR3, as DNA: TGTGCCAGCAGCCCAGGACTACCCAAGCAGTACTTC. The whole variable domain, remainder taken from reference TRBV7-2 and TRBJ2-7, is GAGVSQSPSNKVTEKGKDVELRCDPISGHTALYWYRQSLGQGLEFLIYFQGNSAPDKSGLPSDRFSAERTGGSVSTLTIQRTQQEDSAVYLCASSPGLPKQYFGPGTRLTVT.

The chain joins TRBV9 to TRBJ2-1; 9 bases are shared with TRBD2. The J segment lost 4 bases and the V segment lost 0 bases, leaving 2 bases of the junction unmatched. This CDR3 comprises 15 residues. Germline CDR1 is SGDLS and CDR2 is YYNGEE. Here the CDR3 reads CASSVGTSVYNEQFF. CDR3 coding DNA: TGTGCCAGCAGCGTAGGGACTAGCGTTTACAATGAGCAGTTCTTC.

The J gene is TRBJ1-1, the V gene TRBV5-8; TRBD1 might be the D (5 bases). CDR1 SGHTS and CDR2 YDEGEE come from the germline V gene. Trimming took off 0 bases at V and 5 bases at J, with 8 bases between the two ends. The CDR3 consists of 13 residues. CDR3 region: CASSLDRLTEAFF. The CDR3 nucleotides read TGTGCCAGCAGCTTGGACAGGTTGACTGAAGCTTTCTTT.

This clone was detected only a few times. V is TRBV6-5 and J is TRBJ2-7, with TRBD2 as a possible D gene (6 bases). Trimming stripped 0 bases from V and 0 bases from J, with 9 bases between. Germline loops: CDR1 MNHEY, CDR2 SVGAGI. The CDR3 consists of 15 residues. CDR3 loop: CASSYSGGSSYEQYF. CDR3 nucleotide sequence: TGTGCCAGCAGTTACTCGGGGGGAAGCTCCTACGAGCAGTACTTC.

This chain joins TRBV7-2 and TRBJ2-1; 7 nucleotides match TRBD1. The V gene end was trimmed by 2 bases and the J gene end by 11 bases; junction bases not matched to a gene: 6. The CDR3 runs 13 residues. Germline lookup yields CDR1 SGHTA and CDR2 FQGNSA. CDR3 amino acids: CASSLSRQGKQFF. CDR3 DNA: TGTGCCAGCAGCTTATCCCGACAGGGTAAGCAGTTCTTC.

The chain recombines TRBV5-1 with TRBJ1-6; the match to TRBD1 covers 8 bases. Germline V CDR1 and CDR2: SGHRS, YFSETQ. V was pared by 0 bases and J by 10 bases, with 3 bases of the junction left unmatched. The length of the CDR3 is 14 residues. The CDR3 reads CASSLGQGSSPLHF. For the CDR3, the DNA is TGCGCCAGCAGCTTGGGACAGGGGAGCTCACCCCTCCACTTT. The variable domain in full, with the rest retrieved from reference TRBV5-1 and TRBJ1-6, is KAGVTQTPRYLIKTRGQQVTLSCSPISGHRSVSWYQQTPGQGLQFLFEYFSETQRNKGNFPGRFSGRQFSNSRSEMNVSTLELGDSALYLCASSLGQGSSPLHFGNGTRLTVT.

This clone appeared once. The J gene is TRBJ2-2, the V gene TRBV12-5; tentative D call: TRBD1 (5 bases). Trimming pared 2 bases from V and 4 bases from J, leaving 8 bases between. The V gene's germline CDR1 is LGHNT and CDR2 FRNRAP. The CDR3 is made up of 14 amino acids. The CDR3 DNA follows: TGTGCTAGTGGTTTGACAGGAATCACCGGGGAGCTGTTTTTT. This sequence encodes CASGLTGITGELFF.

The chain uses TRBV5-1 and TRBJ2-3, with 7 bases matching TRBD1. CDR1 SGHRS and CDR2 YFSETQ come from the germline V gene. The CDR3 length is 14 residues. With V trimmed by 4 bases and J by 2 bases, 4 bases remained unmatched. The CDR3 here is CASSPGQTTDTQYF. DNA of the CDR3: TGCGCCAGCAGCCCGGGACAGACCACAGATACGCAGTATTTT. Full variable domain (missing parts from reference TRBV5-1 and TRBJ2-3): KAGVTQTPRYLIKTRGQQVTLSCSPISGHRSVSWYQQTPGQGLQFLFEYFSETQRNKGNFPGRFSGRQFSNSRSEMNVSTLELGDSALYLCASSPGQTTDTQYFGPGTRLTVL.

The chain combines TRBV6-5 with TRBJ1-2, with D hard to call. This CDR3 contains 12 residues. The V end lost 6 bases, the J end lost 7 bases, and 12 bases lay between the germline ends. CDR1 is MNHEY, CDR2 SVGAGI, per germline. CDR3 residues: CASRLQWSGYTF. The CDR3 coding sequence is TGTGCCAGCAGACTCCAGTGGTCTGGCTACACCTTC.

The V and J genes are TRBV4-1 and TRBJ2-1, with D perhaps TRBD2 (5 bases). V lost 1 base and J 9 bases, leaving 22 bases between the germline ends. The V gene's germline CDR1 is MGHRA and CDR2 YSYEKL. The CDR3 consists of 17 residues. The CDR3 protein is CASSQARGGTVQVEQFF. CDR3 nucleotides: TGCGCCAGCAGCCAAGCCCGGGGTGGCACTGTACAAGTTGAGCAGTTCTTC.

This clone was recorded once. The CDR3 loop is CASSLGHINEKLFF. The DNA for the CDR3 is TGTGCCAGCAGTTTAGGACACATTAATGAAAAACTGTTTTTT. The chain uses TRBV28 and TRBJ1-4, with D perhaps matching TRBD1 (5 bases). V was shortened by 2 bases and J by 4 bases, with 8 bases between the two germline ends. The germline gives CDR1 MDHEN, CDR2 SYDVKM. This CDR3 is built from 14 residues.